Listed below are T cell receptor beta chains from one sample, sequenced in a study of blood T cell repertoires in COVID-19. Method: immunoSEQ multiplex PCR; TCRdb's copy keeps in-frame clones and lacks some. The sample lists roughly 250,000 clones, just over 90% seen once, with approximately 2% in the top ten. The sequenced sample was PBMCs or T cells enriched from blood (not recorded which). These receptors all come from a woman younger than 35 who had recovered from COVID-19. Both conserved end residues are part of each CDR3. Fields, in order: J gene, V gene, CDR3 protein.

>TRBJ2-5|TRBV3-1/TRBV3-2
CASSRATSGRSQTQYF
>TRBJ2-1|TRBV5-6
CASSLRIPNLYNEQFF
>TRBJ1-4|TRBV29-1
CSVGPRTGSNEKLFF
>TRBJ2-1|TRBV6-4
CASSTALSGGYNEQFF
>TRBJ1-2|TRBV24-1
CATSDPGYGYTF
>TRBJ1-2|TRBV12-3/TRBV12-4
CASSFRPSDGYTF
>TRBJ2-1|TRBV19
CASSIGTGGYYEQFF
>TRBJ1-1|TRBV4-1
CASSHLDRGLGTEAFF
>TRBJ1-5|TRBV4-1
CASSQSVGRGGQPQHF
>TRBJ1-5|TRBV19
CARTRGNGNQPQHF
>TRBJ2-1|TRBV24-1
CATSHPGGRNEQFF
>TRBJ2-7|TRBV2
CASRLAGTYEQYF
>TRBJ2-3|TRBV11-2
CASSLVSGDTQYF
>TRBJ2-1|TRBV10-2
CASSDSPYNEQFF
>TRBJ2-3|TRBV24-1
CATSDSQGQGRSTDTQYF
>TRBJ1-4|TRBV28
CASSLNAGPGEKLFF
>TRBJ1-2|TRBV7-9
CASSSGQAFYGYTF
>TRBJ1-5|TRBV5-1
CASSLDGRGQPQHF
>TRBJ2-3|TRBV5-1
CASSLSGPSTDTQYF
>TRBJ1-1|TRBV15
CATSRGVQGNTEAFF
>TRBJ2-1|TRBV28
CASSFVGGMYNEQFF
>TRBJ2-1|TRBV9
CASSPGLAYNEQFF
>TRBJ2-3|TRBV11-3
CASSSSGGAWDTQYF
>TRBJ1-2|TRBV3-1/TRBV3-2
CASSQEFRDSRGYTF